This entry lists 19 T cell receptor beta chains sequenced from one sample in a study of chemoradiotherapy in HPV16-positive cancers. Produced via immunoSEQ multiplex PCR; TCRdb's table is partial and in-frame only. This sample has 8,000 to 9,000 clones, with less than 90% found just once. This material consisted of blood, taken from a patient who underwent chemoradiotherapy. These receptors all stem from a human donor with HPV-associated anogenital cancer.

This clone occurred once. V and J are TRBV12-1 and TRBJ2-4; TRBD1, the table's D call, was not compared with the DNA. TRBV12-1 is noted as a pseudogene. The CDR3 runs to 12 residues. CDR3 nucleotides: TGTGCCAGCAGCTTCGGTGTCGACAGGGGCATCTTC. This encodes CASSFGVDRGIF.

This chain connects TRBV9 to TRBJ2-3, with a weak D call TRBD2 (6 bases). Trimming stripped 0 bases from V and 3 bases from J, with 14 bases between. There are 16 residues in the CDR3. Germline V lookup: CDR1 SGDLS, CDR2 YYNGEE. The CDR3 region has the DNA TGTGCCAGCAGCGTAGGGTACGGGGGTCATACAGATACGCAGTATTTT. This sequence encodes CASSVGYGGHTDTQYF.

The chain carries TRBV6-5 and TRBJ2-7; TRBD2 agrees at 7 bases. Trimming took 0 bases from V and 4 from J; bases not matched to a gene: 9. This CDR3 is built from 16 residues. The germline V gene has CDR1 MNHEY and CDR2 SVGAGI. CDR3 nucleotides: TGTGCCAGCAGTTACTCGACGGGGAGGGACTTTTACGAGCAGTACTTC. Protein sequence: CASSYSTGRDFYEQYF.

V and J are TRBV11-2 and TRBJ2-1; D may correspond to TRBD1 or TRBD2 (5 bases each). The CDR3 runs to 16 residues. The V gene's germline CDR1 is SGHAT and CDR2 FQNNGV. V dropped 0 bases and J dropped 0 bases, with 9 bases sitting between them. The CDR3 reads CASSLDWGSSYNEQFF. The CDR3 DNA follows: TGTGCCAGCAGCTTAGACTGGGGGAGCTCCTACAATGAGCAGTTCTTC.

CDR3 in DNA: TGTGCCACCAGCAGAGAAGGGACAGGGAATTCACCCCTCCACTTT. Protein: CATSREGTGNSPLHF. The chain is built from TRBV15 and TRBJ1-6; 9 nucleotides match TRBD1. The length of the CDR3 is 15 residues. The germline V gene encodes CDR1 LNHNV and CDR2 YYDKDF (reference sequence). V lost 0 bases and J lost 7; bases outside the gene matches: 1.

For this clone: One junction end disagrees with the germline gene, perhaps due to a read error. The V call is TRBV10-3, the J call TRBJ2-7, with 12 bases fitting TRBD1. Germline CDR1 reads ENHRY; CDR2 reads SYGVKD. There are 15 residues in the CDR3. The CDR3 bases are TGTGCCATCAGTAGCGGGACAGGGGGCTCCCACGAGCAGTACTTC. Residues: CAISSGTGGSHEQYF.

This clone was detected only once. In DNA, the CDR3 is TGTGCCAGCAGTTCCAAGGGGGCGCTGAACACTGAAGCTTTCTTT. As protein: CASSSKGALNTEAFF. The chain employs TRBV28 and TRBJ1-1, with 7 bases matching TRBD1. The CDR3 contains 15 residues. V lost 4 bases to trimming and J lost 0 bases; unmatched junction nucleotides: 5. Germline values: CDR1 MDHEN, CDR2 SYDVKM. The full variable domain, completed using reference TRBV28 and TRBJ1-1, is DVKVTQSSRYLVKRTGEKVFLECVQDMDHENMFWYRQDPGLGLRLIYFSYDVKMKEKGDIPEGYSVSREKKERFSLILESASTNQTSMYLCASSSKGALNTEAFFGQGTRLTVV.

V gene TRBV5-1 combines with J gene TRBJ2-1; TRBD1 might be the D (5 bases). V lost 0 bases, J lost 3 bases, and 13 bases lay in between. This CDR3 has 16 residues. CDR1 is SGHRS and CDR2 is YFSETQ in the germline V gene. The CDR3 DNA reads TGCGCCAGCAGCTTGGGTGACCAGGGAAGCTACAATGAGCAGTTCTTC. This encodes CASSLGDQGSYNEQFF.

The chain carries TRBV7-2 and TRBJ2-1; 11 bases fit TRBD1. CDR1 is SGHTA and CDR2 is FQGNSA in the germline V gene. Trimming removed 5 bases from V and 4 bases from J; junction bases left unmatched: 4. The CDR3 runs to 15 residues. Here the CDR3 DNA reads TGTGCCAGCAGCGTCGGACAGGGGGCATACAATGAGCAGTTCTTC. Translating it yields CASSVGQGAYNEQFF.

This chain links TRBV15 with TRBJ1-2; 8 nucleotides match TRBD1. Germline V lookup: CDR1 LNHNV, CDR2 YYDKDF (reference sequence). The length of the CDR3 is 12 residues. The V gene end was trimmed by 5 bases and the J gene end by 10 bases; junction bases not matched to a gene: 6. CDR3 coding DNA: TGTGCCACCAGCTTTCGACAGGGGACCTACACCTTC. This encodes CATSFRQGTYTF.

The chain joins TRBV10-1 to TRBJ1-5; 7 bases are a match to TRBD1. This CDR3 is built from 17 residues. Germline CDR1 and CDR2: WNHNN and SYGVQD (reference sequence). J lost 0 bases, V lost 7 bases, and 12 bases had no gene match. Written as DNA, the CDR3 is TGCGCCAGCACCACGCCGACAGGGACTTATAGCAATCAGCCCCAGCATTTT. Encoded protein: CASTTPTGTYSNQPQHF.

The gene calls are TRBV23-1 and TRBJ2-7, with D perhaps matching TRBD1 (6 bases). TRBV23-1 carries the ORF label, with uncertain function. V lost 7 bases and J lost 6, with 22 bases in between. The CDR3 is 15 amino acids. The CDR3 bases are TGCGCCAGCAAAGGGTCAGGGGATTCCGCCTCCGAGCAGTACTTC. This gives the protein CASKGSGDSASEQYF.

The count of this clone is one. The chain is built from TRBV30 and TRBJ2-1; 14 nucleotides match TRBD2. Germline lookup yields CDR1 GTSNPN and CDR2 SVGIG (reference sequence). The V segment lost 7 bases and the J segment 3 bases; nucleotides outside the gene matches: 5. There are 15 residues in the CDR3. CDR3 sequence: CASGTSGGNYNEQFF. Written as DNA, the CDR3 is TGTGCCTCCGGGACTAGCGGGGGCAACTACAATGAGCAGTTCTTC.

The chain joins TRBV29-1 to TRBJ1-2; no firm D call. Germline loops: CDR1 SQVTM, CDR2 ANQGSEA. V lost 4 bases, J lost 4 bases, and 10 bases lay in between. The length of the CDR3 is 12 residues. The CDR3 bases are TGCAGCGTTGTCCATGGGCCCTATGGCTACACCTTC. Translated: CSVVHGPYGYTF.

The chain couples TRBV29-1 to TRBJ2-1; 7 bases map to TRBD2. Germline CDR1 reads SQVTM; CDR2 reads ANQGSEA. Trimming cost V 4 bases and J 5 bases; bases outside gene matches: 5. The CDR3 is 13 amino acids. This chain's CDR3 is CSVGLAANNEQFF. Here the CDR3 DNA reads TGCAGCGTTGGCCTAGCGGCCAACAATGAGCAGTTCTTC.

CDR3 sequence: CASSLGQGPYEQYF. The CDR3 nucleotides read TGCGCCAGCAGCTTGGGACAGGGCCCCTACGAGCAGTACTTC. The gene calls are TRBV5-1 and TRBJ2-7; 7 nucleotides match TRBD1. Trimming took 0 bases from V and 2 from J; bases not matched to a gene: 2. Germline values: CDR1 SGHRS, CDR2 YFSETQ. This CDR3 is built from 14 residues. Filled out from reference TRBV5-1 and TRBJ2-7, the complete variable domain reads KAGVTQTPRYLIKTRGQQVTLSCSPISGHRSVSWYQQTPGQGLQFLFEYFSETQRNKGNFPGRFSGRQFSNSRSEMNVSTLELGDSALYLCASSLGQGPYEQYFGPGTRLTVT.

This clone showed up just once. The genes are TRBV13 and TRBJ2-1; no clear D. Germline-derived CDR1 and CDR2 are PRHDT and FYEKMQ (reference sequence). CDR3 length equals 14 residues. Trimming left V 1 base short and J 5 bases short, with 9 bases between. CDR3 coding DNA: TGTGCCAGCAGCTTAGTAGCTGTCCACAATGAGCAGTTCTTC. Translated, it gives CASSLVAVHNEQFF.

The rearrangement joins TRBV10-1 to TRBJ2-1; D is undetermined. CDR3 size: 13 residues. Trimming shortened V by 2 bases and J by 10 bases, and 12 bases separated the two germline ends. Looked up from germline, CDR1 is WNHNN and CDR2 is SYGVQD (reference sequence). The CDR3 spells CASSEDGLIEQFF. The CDR3 coding sequence is TGCGCCAGCAGTGAGGACGGGTTGATCGAGCAGTTCTTC.

The rearrangement joins TRBV6-5 to TRBJ2-1; 8 nucleotides align to TRBD2. With V trimmed by 4 bases and J by 2 bases, 7 bases remained unmatched. The CDR3 totals 16 residues. Germline CDR1 is MNHEY and CDR2 is SVGAGI. The CDR3 DNA sequence: TGTGCCAGCAGTTCCCGCGGAGCGGGGGCCTACAATGAGCAGTTCTTC. Translating it yields CASSSRGAGAYNEQFF.